One and the same sample provided the 15 T cell receptor beta chains below, sequenced in a study of cytomegalovirus exposure and HLA in healthy donors. The PCR ran on 60 Vbeta and 13 Jbeta primers. Sequenced by immunoSEQ multiplex PCR; TCRdb stores in-frame clones only, minus some. The sample comprises some 200,000 clones, about 79% of which are singletons, and 0.098% rests with the top ten. Sequenced sample: PBMCs. The receptors derive from a boy younger than 10 in good health and CMV-seronegative.

The chain uses TRBV5-1 and TRBJ2-2; D unclear. V gave up 2 bases and J gave up 6 bases, with 14 bases separating them. The CDR3 totals 15 residues. CDR1 is SGHRS, CDR2 YFSETQ, per germline. The CDR3 DNA reads as TGCGCCAGCAGCTTAAGACCCTCAGGCGCCGGGGAGCTGTTTTTT. It translates to CASSLRPSGAGELFF.

V usage is TRBV7-3 and J usage is TRBJ2-7; 8 bases are shared with TRBD2. Germline values: CDR1 SGHTA, CDR2 FQGTGA. After removal of 4 bases from V and 0 bases from J, the junction contained 2 bases not matched to a gene. CDR3 length: 14 residues. Here the CDR3 reads CASSSTSGSYEQYF. For the CDR3, the DNA is TGTGCCAGCAGCTCTACTAGCGGCTCCTACGAGCAGTACTTC.

The gene calls are TRBV20-1 and TRBJ1-2; the match to TRBD1 covers 7 bases. V gave up 7 bases and J gave up 4 bases; unmatched junction bases: 3. This CDR3 is built from 11 residues. Germline V gene sequence: CDR1 DFQATT, CDR2 SNEGSKA (reference sequence). DNA for the CDR3: TGCAGTGGCGGGACAGTCTATGGCTACACCTTC. Amino acids: CSGGTVYGYTF.

J is TRBJ1-1 and V is TRBV9; tentative D call: TRBD1 (5 bases). This CDR3 is built from 14 residues. Germline CDR1 SGDLS, CDR2 YYNGEE. Trimming shortened V by 0 bases and J by 5 bases, and 11 bases separated the two germline ends. CDR3 in amino acids: CASSVGDRGTEAFF. CDR3 in DNA: TGTGCCAGCAGCGTAGGGGACCGGGGGACTGAAGCTTTCTTT.

The J gene is TRBJ1-2, the V gene TRBV9, with 10 bases lining up with TRBD1. This CDR3 spans 14 amino acids. CDR1 is SGDLS and CDR2 is YYNGEE in the germline V gene. J lost 3 bases, V lost 3 bases, and 2 bases had no gene match. CDR3 amino acids: CASSATGGDYGYTF. The CDR3 bases are TGTGCCAGCAGCGCGACAGGGGGCGACTATGGCTACACCTTC.

The gene calls are TRBV19 and TRBJ2-3; 8 nucleotides match TRBD1. Germline V gene sequence: CDR1 LNHDA, CDR2 SQIVND (reference sequence). The CDR3 covers 17 residues. Unmatched junction bases numbered 17, after V lost 6 bases and J lost 6 bases. The CDR3 protein is CASSRSTGTGLPDTQYF. The CDR3 nucleotides are TGTGCCAGTAGCCGTTCTACCGGGACAGGCCTCCCGGATACGCAGTATTTT.

The rearrangement joins TRBV9 to TRBJ2-3; 13 bases agree with TRBD2. V shed 5 bases and J 2 bases; nucleotides not matched to a gene: 17. The CDR3 is 20 amino acids. Germline V lookup: CDR1 SGDLS, CDR2 YYNGEE. CDR3 sequence (DNA): TGTGCCAGCAGTCGTAGTTTGGTCACGGGACTAGCGGGAAACACAGATACGCAGTATTTT. Its protein product is CASSRSLVTGLAGNTDTQYF.

The V call is TRBV10-3, the J call TRBJ2-7; TRBD1 agrees at 8 bases. This CDR3 spans 13 amino acids. Germline V lookup: CDR1 ENHRY, CDR2 SYGVKD. With V trimmed by 5 bases and J by 4 bases, 4 bases remained unmatched. CDR3 residues: CAISSTGGYEQYF. For the CDR3, the DNA is TGTGCCATCAGTTCAACAGGGGGGTACGAGCAGTACTTC.

This clone occurred a few times. The chain joins TRBV28 to TRBJ1-1; 8 bases align to TRBD1. The CDR3 covers 14 residues. V was clipped by 7 bases and J by 1 base; unmatched bases: 5. Germline CDR1 is MDHEN and CDR2 is SYDVKM. CDR3 sequence reads: CASTPGQGNTEAFF. The CDR3 region has the DNA TGTGCCAGCACCCCCGGACAGGGGAACACTGAAGCTTTCTTT.

The rearrangement joins TRBV20-1 to TRBJ1-2, with D possibly matching TRBD1 (5 bases). Trimming took 5 bases from V and 7 from J, leaving 11 bases between them. The CDR3 is 11 amino acids. CDR1 and CDR2 from the germline V gene are DFQATT and SNEGSKA (reference sequence). CDR3 nucleotide sequence: TGCAGTGCTGGGGGAGGACGTGGCTACACCTTC. This encodes CSAGGGRGYTF.

V usage is TRBV10-3 and J usage is TRBJ2-3; 9 positions agree with TRBD2. The CDR3 is made up of 16 amino acids. V dropped 2 bases and J dropped 6; count of bases not matched to a gene: 9. CDR1 is ENHRY, CDR2 SYGVKD, per germline. The CDR3 DNA reads TGTGCCATCAGTGAGCGGCTTAGCGGGGGCCTTGATACGCAGTATTTT. Translation gives CAISERLSGGLDTQYF.

This chain connects TRBV4-2 to TRBJ2-3; 9 bases fit TRBD2. After removal of 0 bases from V and 1 base from J, the junction contained 2 bases not matched to a gene. Germline CDR1 and CDR2: LGHNA and YNFKEQ. The CDR3 loop spans 16 amino acids. The CDR3 DNA reads as TGTGCCAGCAGCCAAGAGAAGCGGGGGGGCACAGATACGCAGTATTTT. Translating it yields CASSQEKRGGTDTQYF.

The gene calls are TRBV7-2 and TRBJ1-2; D might be TRBD1 (5 bases). There are 15 residues in the CDR3. Germline CDR1 reads SGHTA; CDR2 reads FQGNSA. Trimming stripped 1 base from V and 6 bases from J, with 15 bases between. The CDR3 region has the DNA TGTGCCAGCAGCTTAGTAGTACAGGACAAGGATGGCTACACCTTC. Its translation: CASSLVVQDKDGYTF.

The chain has TRBV28 and TRBJ2-5; TRBD2 agrees at 8 bases. The CDR3 has 14 amino acids. Germline lookup yields CDR1 MDHEN and CDR2 SYDVKM. The trim removed 6 bases at V and 3 bases at J, leaving 6 bases unmatched. CDR3 sequence: CASSLISGEETQYF. The CDR3 DNA is TGTGCCAGCAGCCTCATTAGCGGGGAAGAGACCCAGTACTTC.

In the case of this clone: Other nucleotide sequences in the sample specify the same CDR3. This chain uses TRBV6-5 with TRBJ1-2, with D tentatively TRBD1 (5 bases). The CDR3 is 14 amino acids. V lost 0 bases and J lost 3, with 8 bases in between. CDR1 is MNHEY, CDR2 SVGAGI, per germline. Here the CDR3 DNA reads TGTGCCAGCAGTTACTCGGGAGGGGACTATGGCTACACCTTC. The encoded protein is CASSYSGGDYGYTF.